The rows below give T cell receptor beta chains drawn from one sample of a study of shared clonotypes between healthy human individuals. The repertoire was sequenced with immunoSEQ multiplex PCR; TCRdb's copy has only in-frame clones and lacks some. The sample carries about 1.5 million clones, 98% recorded once. Sequencing used naive CD4+ T cells sorted from blood. These receptors originate from a man aged 30 to 45 in good health. Each CDR3 is given without its conserved first and last residue. The D gene is left open where the match is weak. Clone size is stated in some rows and not others, as once, few, many or a class when expanded.

j_gene	v_gene	abundance	d_gene	CDR3aa
TRBJ2-7	TRBV18	-	-	ASSPTPSPSPTGQY
TRBJ1-1	TRBV11-3	-	TRBD1	ASSLRAGGTEAF
TRBJ2-1	TRBV10-1	once	TRBD1	ASSEGTAWNEQF
TRBJ2-5	TRBV5-1	-	-	ASTSASVTLETQY
TRBJ1-5	TRBV27	-	-	ASSESGYSNQPQH
TRBJ1-2	TRBV6-5	-	TRBD1	ASNHRGSGYT
TRBJ2-7	TRBV15	-	-	ATSRDGHKKLHEQY
TRBJ2-3	TRBV15	-	-	ATSSYLRSTDTQY
TRBJ2-1	TRBV9	-	TRBD2	ASSVAPGTSGRNEQF
TRBJ2-1	TRBV5-1	-	TRBD2	ASSFEGGSLDEQF
TRBJ2-5	TRBV6-5	-	-	ASTDRGRGWTQY
TRBJ2-7	TRBV6-5	-	-	ATHPPGRGGKQY
TRBJ2-7	TRBV5-1	-	TRBD2	ASSWTSGSEAYEQY
TRBJ1-1	TRBV28	-	-	ASSFIRTTIWRGTEAF
TRBJ2-7	TRBV28	once	-	ASSSTPYEQY
TRBJ1-1	TRBV5-4	-	TRBD1	ASSEGQVNTEAF
TRBJ2-1	TRBV18	once	TRBD2	ASSPPIAGGPHNEQF
TRBJ2-1	TRBV11-2	once	-	ASSFPRIRINNEQF
TRBJ2-2	TRBV7-6	-	-	ASSLKGGVGNTGELF
TRBJ2-7	TRBV28	-	TRBD2	ASSSPLRLAGGPYEQY
TRBJ2-7	TRBV2	-	-	ASLVDGYSYEQY
TRBJ2-2	TRBV6-5	-	TRBD1	ASSYRQGSGTGELF
TRBJ1-2	TRBV7-9	-	-	ASSLLWASGYT
TRBJ2-3	TRBV18	-	-	ASSPRGVTDTQY
TRBJ1-1	TRBV19	-	-	ASRGTEAF
TRBJ2-7	TRBV5-1	-	TRBD1	ASSITGTGYEQY
TRBJ1-2	TRBV5-6	-	TRBD1	ASSLAQGVDYGYT
TRBJ1-4	TRBV5-1	-	-	ASSSRPGGEKLF
TRBJ2-1	TRBV7-2	-	TRBD2	ASSLATSHEQF
TRBJ1-4	TRBV7-8	-	-	ASSLVVRENEKLF
TRBJ1-5	TRBV27	-	-	ASKGSSGNQPQH